These T cell receptor beta chains were read from a single sample in a study of T cells in Graves' hyperthyroidism and ophthalmopathy. TCRdb analysed the multiplex PCR reads with MiXCR anew, one entry per CDR3 protein. The repertoire has more than 550,000 distinct CDR3 sequences, roughly 17% of them found once; the top ten carry 15%. Sequenced sample: blood. Every receptor here comes from a man aged 50 or older with Graves' hyperthyroidism. Both conserved end residues are part of each CDR3. The D gene is left open where the match is weak. Clone sizes are given selectively: once, few, many, or a class where the clone is expanded.

>once|TRBV18|TRBD2|TRBJ2-1
TGTGCCAGCTCACCACCGTCTAGCGGGAGGGCCTCGAATGAGCAGTTCTTC
CASSPPSSGRASNEQFF
>many|TRBV11-2|TRBD1|TRBJ2-3
TGTGCCAGCGGGTCCGTTGTGGGGACAGGGGACAACACAGATACGCAGTATTTT
CASGSVVGTGDNTDTQYF
>many|TRBV28|TRBD1|TRBJ2-7
TGTGCCAGCAGTTTATTCGGGACAGGAAAAGAGCAGTACTTC
CASSLFGTGKEQYF
>many|TRBV20-1|NA|TRBJ2-7
TGCAGTGCTATAAAGCAGACAGGACTCTACGAGCAGTACTTC
CSAIKQTGLYEQYF
>many|TRBV7-9|NA|TRBJ2-5
TGTGCCAGCAGCACAGGGCTCGGTGGAGCGCAAGAGACCCAGTACTTC
CASSTGLGGAQETQYF
>NA|TRBV15|TRBD1|TRBJ2-7
TGTGCCACCAGCAGACCAGGGACAGGGATGGAACAGTACTTC
CATSRPGTGMEQYF
>many|TRBV6-1|NA|TRBJ1-1
TGTGCCAGCAGATCTGAACTGAACACTGAAGCTTTCTTT
CASRSELNTEAFF
>few|TRBV9|NA|TRBJ2-5
TGTGCCAGCAGCGTCGCCCTCAGGGGGGGAGAGACCCAGTACTTC
CASSVALRGGETQYF
>few|TRBV19|NA|TRBJ2-1
TGTGCCAGTAAAGAGGGGAGCTCCTACAATGAGCAGTTCTTC
CASKEGSSYNEQFF
>NA|TRBV7-9|TRBD1|TRBJ1-6
TGTGCCAGCAGCTATATACAGGGGGCGGGAAATTCACCCCTCCACTTT
CASSYIQGAGNSPLHF
>NA|TRBV25-1|NA|TRBJ2-5
TGTGCCAGCAGTGAATTTGCACGAGGAGAGACCCAGTACTTC
CASSEFARGETQYF
>few|TRBV19|TRBD2|TRBJ2-1
TGTGCCAGTAGTGCCACTAGCGGGAGGGCAGGTGAGCAGTTCTTC
CASSATSGRAGEQFF
>NA|TRBV24-1|TRBD2|TRBJ2-1
TGTGCCACCAGCGCTACCCCGGGAGGGGTAGCGGGACCCTACAATGAGCAGGTCTTC
CATSATPGGVAGPYNEQVF
>NA|TRBV7-9|NA|TRBJ2-1
TGTGCCAGCAGCTTAGGGGCAGGGGACAAGAACTACAATGAGCAGTTCTTC
CASSLGAGDKNYNEQFF
>many|TRBV28|TRBD1|TRBJ1-4
TGTGCCAGCAGAACCGGGACAGGGTCGCCGTATTACGAAAAACTGTTTTTT
CASRTGTGSPYYEKLFF
>NA|TRBV28|TRBD2|TRBJ2-3
TGTGCCAGCAGCCCGGGACTAGCGGGAGGTCGCTCAGATACGCAGTATTTT
CASSPGLAGGRSDTQYF
>many|TRBV11-2|NA|TRBJ2-1
TGTGCCAGCAGCCGGGAGCGGAGTCGCAATGAGCAGTTCTTC
CASSRERSRNEQFF
>NA|TRBV6-2/TRBV6-3|NA|TRBJ2-3
TGTGCCAGCAGTTATGACGGGGGCACAGATACGCAGTATTTT
CASSYDGGTDTQYF
>many|TRBV2|NA|TRBJ1-2
TGTGCCAGCAGTGCAGGACAGTACTATGGCTACACCTTC
CASSAGQYYGYTF
>NA|TRBV2|TRBD2|TRBJ2-7
TGTGCCAGCAGTGAATCGGGAGGTCTCGACGAGCAGTACTTC
CASSESGGLDEQYF
>few|TRBV6-5|TRBD2|TRBJ2-7
TGTGCCAGCAGTTTATCCGGGACTAGCGGATACTACGAGCAGTACTTC
CASSLSGTSGYYEQYF
>few|TRBV6-2/TRBV6-3|NA|TRBJ1-1
TGTGCCAGCAGTTACTACCCGGGGGGCCGCACTGAAGCTTTCTTT
CASSYYPGGRTEAFF
>many|TRBV29-1|NA|TRBJ2-2
TGCAGCTCGTTATCAGGGAACACCGGGGAGCTGTTTTTT
CSSLSGNTGELFF
>NA|TRBV7-2|TRBD1|TRBJ2-7
TGTGCCAGCAGCTTATGGCCCCGGGACAGGGCCTCCCCTAGCTCCTACGAGCAGTACTTC
CASSLWPRDRASPSSYEQYF
>few|TRBV12-3/TRBV12-4|NA|TRBJ1-5
TGTGCCAGCAGTCCCCACAGGGTTTGGCAGCCCCAGCATTTT
CASSPHRVWQPQHF
>many|TRBV28|TRBD2|TRBJ2-1
TGTGCCAGCAGTGTCAGACTAGCAGCCTCCTACAATGAGCAGTTCTTC
CASSVRLAASYNEQFF
>few|TRBV7-2|TRBD1|TRBJ1-1
TGTGCCAGCAGCTCTCGACAGGGGAAGGGCACTGAAGCTTTCTTT
CASSSRQGKGTEAFF
>NA|TRBV15|TRBD2|TRBJ2-7
TGTGCCACCAGCAGAGAAGGACTAGCGGGAGTGAATGAGCAGTACTTC
CATSREGLAGVNEQYF
>few|TRBV6-2/TRBV6-3|TRBD2|TRBJ2-7
TGTGCCAGCAGTTACTCGACTAGCGGGGGTTTCGACGAGCAGTACTTC
CASSYSTSGGFDEQYF
>few|TRBV25-1|TRBD2|TRBJ2-1
TGTGCCAGCAGCTCCCTTACTAGCGGGATCTACAATGAGCAGTTCTTC
CASSSLTSGIYNEQFF